This T cell receptor beta chain was sequenced for a study of blood T cell repertoires in COVID-19 (TCRdb year 2020). Turning to the overall study: Collaborator samples came from the United States, Italy and Spain and covered acute and convalescent phases of COVID-19. The material from the prospective study consisted of cDNA or gDNA derived from T cells, B-cell-depleted T cells, or PBMCs. The dataset comprised deeply sampled blood TCRbeta repertoires from subjects exposed to, actively infected with, or recovered from COVID-19. The repertoires were made available in a free public database intended to serve as a resource for research on the immune response to SARS-CoV-2. The samples were drawn from the first 160 participants of the ongoing ImmuneRACE study and from 950 to 1,500 subjects provided by 6 global collaborators. Nearly every sample came with metadata listing a de-identified subject ID, COVID-19 status, age in years and sex. Where available, HLA class I and class II types were taken from metadata supplied by the sample provider and were not determined by assay-based typing.

TCRbeta CDR3 regions were amplified from genomic DNA by means of the immunoSEQ Assay, a bias-controlled multiplex PCR. As for how the authors treated the data: Within the assay, amplification of reference gene primers was used to estimate how many nucleated cells each sample contained. To quantify the absolute abundance of each unique TCRbeta CDR3 rearrangement, sequence reads were collapsed and filtered. For each sample, productive Simpson clonality was calculated by taking the square root of Simpson's diversity index across productive rearrangements. TCRdb re-hosts the immuneACCESS table, in-frame sequences only. Its copies lack some clones; in the studies checked, an unresolved V gene accounts for under half of them, and the cause for the rest is not known. V, J and clone size were drawn from that table, and D and trimming were deduced from the DNA. This sample lists 250,000 or so clones; 84% were detected once. The ten largest make up more than 1.5% of the sample.

Relative to germline, V is 3 bases shorter and J is 3 bases shorter, with 6 bases between their ends. The CDR3 measures 13 amino acids from cysteine to phenylalanine. Solely the CDR3 DNA is kept, with 39 bases framed from the first base. What the research found in general, with its limitations: The amount of clinical and demographic metadata varied by source and participant and was provided uncurated.

Samples from volunteer blood donors who had recovered from COVID-19 were contributed by a second Seattle source. Whole blood was collected in K2EDTA tubes by collaborating institutions according to the institutions' own protocols. Collaborator samples were shipped for TCRbeta analysis as frozen whole blood, isolated PBMCs, or DNA extracted from either sample type. Regarding this clone: The clone's antigen remains unknown. Per-base qualities were not stored, and no clone one base away is much larger.

The TCR originated in a woman in her 40s who had recovered from COVID-19. The chain is assembled from TRBV12-3 or TRBV12-4 and TRBJ1-5; the D gene identity is not certain. The sample comprised peripheral blood. The DNA sequence is TGTGCCAGCAGTTTTACAGTCAATCAGCCCCAGCATTTT. Translated, this is CASSFTVNQPQHF.